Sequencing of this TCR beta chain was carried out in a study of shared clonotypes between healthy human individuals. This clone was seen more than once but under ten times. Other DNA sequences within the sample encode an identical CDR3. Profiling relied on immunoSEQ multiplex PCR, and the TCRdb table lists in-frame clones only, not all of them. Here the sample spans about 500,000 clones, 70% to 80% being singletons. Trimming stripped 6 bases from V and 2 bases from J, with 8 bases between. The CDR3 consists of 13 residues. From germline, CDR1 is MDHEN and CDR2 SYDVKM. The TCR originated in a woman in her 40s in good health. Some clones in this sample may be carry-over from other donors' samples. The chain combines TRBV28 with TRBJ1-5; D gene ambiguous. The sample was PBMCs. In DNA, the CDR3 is TGTGCCAGCAGCGATAGGGGCAATCAGCCCCAGCATTTT. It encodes CASSDRGNQPQHF.